This T cell receptor beta chain was found in a study of blood T cell repertoires in COVID-19. Sequencing used immunoSEQ multiplex PCR; TCRdb keeps in-frame clones, though not all of them. The sample contains fewer than 300,000 clones, approximately 91% of which appear only once. The germline CDR1 and CDR2 sequences are LGHNA and YNFKEQ. The CDR3 totals 13 residues. Between the trimmed V and J ends, which lost 1 base and 13 bases, there was a span of 14 bases. The rearrangement joins TRBV4-2 to TRBJ2-1, with no clear D. The sample taken for sequencing was PBMCs or T cells enriched from blood (not recorded which). This receptor was obtained from a woman in her thirties or forties with acute COVID-19. The CDR3 nucleotides are TGTGCCAGCAGCCAAGGTAGCAAGGCGTACCAGTTCTTC. Translation: CASSQGSKAYQFF.